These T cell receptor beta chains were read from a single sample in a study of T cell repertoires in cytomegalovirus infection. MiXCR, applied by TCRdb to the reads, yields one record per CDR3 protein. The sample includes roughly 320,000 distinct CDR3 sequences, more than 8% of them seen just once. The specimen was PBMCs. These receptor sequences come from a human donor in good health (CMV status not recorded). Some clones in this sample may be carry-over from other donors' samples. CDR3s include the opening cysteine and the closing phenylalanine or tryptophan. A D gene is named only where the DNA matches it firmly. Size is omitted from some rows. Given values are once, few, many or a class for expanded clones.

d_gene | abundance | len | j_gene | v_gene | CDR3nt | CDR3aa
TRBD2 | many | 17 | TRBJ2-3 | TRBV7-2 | TGTGCCAGCAGCTTAGGGAGCCTAGCGGGGGTGGCAGATACGCAGTATTTT | CASSLGSLAGVADTQYF
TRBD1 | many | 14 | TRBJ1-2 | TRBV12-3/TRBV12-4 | TGTGCCAGCAGTTTAAATGACAGGGAAACTGGCTACACCTTC | CASSLNDRETGYTF
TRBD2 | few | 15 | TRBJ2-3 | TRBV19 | TGTGCCAGTAGCCCTACCGGGGGGGCCACAGATACGCAGTATTTT | CASSPTGGATDTQYF
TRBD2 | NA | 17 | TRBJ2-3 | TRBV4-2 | TGTGCCAGCAGCCAAATACTAGCGGGGGGTAGCACAGATACGCAGTATTTT | CASSQILAGGSTDTQYF
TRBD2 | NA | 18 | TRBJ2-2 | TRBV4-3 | TGCGCCAGCAGCCTTAGACTAGCGGGGAATAGTGGCACCGGGGAGCTGTTTTTT | CASSLRLAGNSGTGELFF
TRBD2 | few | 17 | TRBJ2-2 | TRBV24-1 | TGTGCCACCAGTGATTTAGCGGGAGGCCTAGACACCGGGGAGCTGTTTTTT | CATSDLAGGLDTGELFF
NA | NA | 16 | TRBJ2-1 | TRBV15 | TGTGCCACCAGCAGAGATGGCCCGAGCTCCTACAATGAGCAGTTCTTC | CATSRDGPSSYNEQFF
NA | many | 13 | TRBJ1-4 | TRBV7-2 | TGTGCCAGCAGCCCCGTCCCGCGTGAAAAACTGTTTTTT | CASSPVPREKLFF
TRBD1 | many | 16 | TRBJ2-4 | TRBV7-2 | TGTGCCAGCAGCTCGACAGGGGGTGTAGCCAAAAACATTCAGTACTTC | CASSSTGGVAKNIQYF
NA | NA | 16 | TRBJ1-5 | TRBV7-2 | TGTGCCAGCAGCTTAGCGGGGGGGATCGGCAATCAGCCCCAGCATTTT | CASSLAGGIGNQPQHF
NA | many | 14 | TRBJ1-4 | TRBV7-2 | TGTGCCAGCGGGGAAAGGGGTAGAGGTGAAAAACTGTTTTTT | CASGERGRGEKLFF